The 19 T cell receptor beta chains below were found in one sample sequenced in a study of T and B cells in COVID-19 patients. Each TRB amplification used about 250-550 ng of genomic DNA from blood. Multiplex PCR with BIOMED2 TRB-A/B primer pools amplified TRB rearrangements. TCRdb processed the multiplex PCR reads anew with MiXCR; each CDR3 protein has one entry. Found here are roughly 15,000 distinct CDR3 sequences, about 26% of them singletons; the top ten hold over 1%. The sequenced material came from blood. These receptors all come from a human donor who had recovered from COVID-19.

The V call is TRBV15, the J call TRBJ1-1, with no clear D. CDR3 length equals 14 residues. The ends were cut back, 0 bases at V and 6 bases at J, with 11 bases in the middle. CDR1 is LNHNV, CDR2 YYDKDF, per germline (reference sequence). CDR3 sequence reads: CATSREASFAEAFF. CDR3 bases: TGTGCCACCAGCAGAGAGGCCAGTTTCGCTGAAGCTTTCTTT.

This clonotype is medium-sized. The rearrangement joins TRBV29-1 to TRBJ2-7; D is undetermined. Germline values: CDR1 SQVTM, CDR2 ANQGSEA. CDR3 size: 12 residues. The ends were cut back, 4 bases at V and 1 base at J, with 8 bases in the middle. CDR3 in amino acids: CSVVLVSYEQYF. DNA for the CDR3: TGCAGCGTTGTGCTTGTGTCCTACGAGCAGTACTTC.

J is TRBJ2-1 and V is TRBV19, with 11 bases that match TRBD2. Germline lookup yields CDR1 LNHDA and CDR2 SQIVND (reference sequence). Germline trimming cut 3 bases from V and 8 bases from J; bases unmatched to any gene: 3. This CDR3 comprises 14 residues. CDR3 nucleotides: TGTGCCAGTAGTATGGTTAGCGGGGGGGATGAGCAGTTCTTC. Its translation is CASSMVSGGDEQFF.

This clonotype was seen once. The chain carries TRBV6-2 or TRBV6-3 and TRBJ1-1; D remains unclear. The CDR3 has 12 amino acids. Trimming took 7 bases from V and 1 from J, leaving 7 bases between them. The V gene's germline CDR1 is MNHEY and CDR2 SVGEGT. CDR3 sequence (DNA): TGTGCCAGCACCAAGAGGAACACTGAAGCTTTCTTT. It yields the protein CASTKRNTEAFF.

The J gene is TRBJ2-7, the V gene TRBV27, with 7 bases that match TRBD1. The junction had 9 bases not matched to a gene; V was cut back by 1 base and J by 0 bases. The CDR3 is made up of 17 amino acids. Germline assignment: CDR1 MNHEY and CDR2 SMNVEV (reference sequence). CDR3 nucleotides: TGTGCCAGCAGTTTATTACCGGGACAGTCGAGCTCCTACGAGCAGTACTTC. Its translation: CASSLLPGQSSSYEQYF.

The CDR3 is CAWSVPELAGGIETQYF. The CDR3 DNA reads TGTGCCTGGAGTGTACCCGAGCTAGCGGGGGGGATAGAGACCCAGTACTTC. The J gene is TRBJ2-5, the V gene TRBV30; 12 nucleotides line up with TRBD2. Trimming removed 0 bases from V and 4 bases from J; junction bases left unmatched: 9. The V gene's germline CDR1 is GTSNPN and CDR2 SVGIG (reference sequence). The CDR3 loop spans 17 amino acids.

By sample fraction, this clonotype is medium-sized (0.01 to 0.1%). The V call is TRBV5-5, the J call TRBJ2-1; 7 bases map to TRBD1. The CDR3 is 12 amino acids. CDR1 is SGHKS, CDR2 YYEKEE, per germline (reference sequence). Losses at the gene ends were 3 bases for V and 6 bases for J; bases not matched to a gene: 0. The CDR3 loop is CASSWDSNEQFF. For the CDR3, the DNA is TGTGCCAGCAGCTGGGACAGCAATGAGCAGTTCTTC.

This clonotype was observed a handful of times. The chain couples TRBV5-4 to TRBJ1-2; perhaps TRBD1 as D (5 bases). CDR1 is SGHNT, CDR2 YYREEE, per germline (reference sequence). The CDR3 loop spans 15 amino acids. V lost 4 bases to trimming and J lost 0 bases, with 13 bases between them. The CDR3 spells CASSQTELPNYGYTF. Written as DNA, the CDR3 is TGTGCCAGCAGCCAGACAGAGCTTCCTAACTATGGCTACACCTTC.

The chain joins TRBV27 to TRBJ2-5, with 8 bases that match TRBD1. J gave up 9 bases and V 6 bases, and 12 bases lay outside the gene matches. The CDR3 length is 14 residues. Germline values: CDR1 MNHEY, CDR2 SMNVEV (reference sequence). The CDR3 is CASRGQAPSSAQYF. The CDR3 DNA reads as TGTGCCAGCAGGGGACAGGCCCCTTCTTCGGCCCAGTACTTC.

By share, this clonotype counts as medium-sized. The CDR3 sequence: CASSPYGGSTDTQYF. CDR3 DNA: TGTGCCAGCTCACCATACGGGGGGAGCACAGATACGCAGTATTTT. The chain recombines TRBV18 with TRBJ2-3, with 7 bases that match TRBD2. CDR3 length: 15 amino acids. Per the germline V gene, CDR1 is KGHSH and CDR2 is LQKENI. V lost 2 bases to trimming and J lost 0 bases; unmatched junction nucleotides: 2.

The J gene is TRBJ1-3, the V gene TRBV20-1; D ambiguous. The V gene lost 0 bases and the J gene lost 2 bases, with 8 bases spanning the gap. The V gene's germline CDR1 is DFQATT and CDR2 SNEGSKA (reference sequence). CDR3 length: 14 residues. The CDR3 DNA follows: TGCAGTGCTAGAGATTTGGATACTGGAAACACCATATATTTT. Translation: CSARDLDTGNTIYF.

By share, this clonotype counts as medium-sized. The J gene is TRBJ2-1, the V gene TRBV19; TRBD2 might be the D (6 bases). The ends were cut back, 3 bases at V and 0 bases at J, with 18 bases in the middle. The length of the CDR3 is 18 residues. Per germline, CDR1 LNHDA and CDR2 SQIVND (reference sequence). The CDR3 DNA reads TGTGCCAGTAGTATGGCCCCACTAGCCTACACCTCCTACAATGAGCAGTTCTTC. This gives the protein CASSMAPLAYTSYNEQFF.

In its sample, this clonotype ranks as medium-sized. This sequence joins TRBV11-3 and TRBJ2-2; D uncertain. This CDR3 spans 14 amino acids. Per germline, CDR1 SGHNT and CDR2 YENEEA. The ends were cut back, 4 bases at V and 2 bases at J, with 8 bases in the middle. CDR3 DNA sequence: TGTGCCAGCAGCTCTCAACCTAACACCGGGGAGCTGTTTTTT. Protein sequence: CASSSQPNTGELFF. Drawing the rest from reference TRBV11-3 and TRBJ2-2, the complete variable domain is EAGVVQSPRYKIIEKKQPVAFWCNPISGHNTLYWYLQNLGQGPELLIRYENEEAVDDSQLPKDRFSAERLKGVDSTLKIQPAELGDSAVYLCASSSQPNTGELFFGEGSRLTVL.

This clonotype is deemed medium-sized. J is TRBJ2-7 and V is TRBV19, with 8 bases matching TRBD1. The germline V gene encodes CDR1 LNHDA and CDR2 SQIVND (reference sequence). The V gene end was trimmed by 4 bases and the J gene end by 0 bases; junction bases not matched to a gene: 2. The CDR3 loop spans 14 amino acids. The CDR3, as DNA: TGTGCCAGTAGTAGGGACAGGTTCTCCTACGAGCAGTACTTC. This gives the protein CASSRDRFSYEQYF.

This clonotype occurred a few times. CDR3 amino acids: CAWSLRAGGEAFF. In nucleotides, the CDR3 is TGTGCCTGGAGTCTTCGTGCTGGCGGAGAAGCTTTCTTT. The chain carries TRBV30 and TRBJ1-1; D not resolved. CDR3 size: 13 residues. Germline CDR1 reads GTSNPN; CDR2 reads SVGIG (reference sequence). The V end lost 2 bases, the J end lost 8 bases, and 15 bases lay between the germline ends.

This clonotype is categorized as medium-sized. V usage is TRBV27 and J usage is TRBJ2-7; 7 nucleotides line up with TRBD2. CDR1 and CDR2 from the germline V gene are MNHEY and SMNVEV (reference sequence). Trimming at V came to 3 bases and at J to 0 bases, leaving 11 bases not matched to a gene. The CDR3 covers 17 residues. The CDR3 region has the DNA TGTGCCAGCAGTTTGAAGACTAGCCTCACCCTCTCCTACGAGCAGTACTTC. Translated: CASSLKTSLTLSYEQYF.

By share, this clonotype ranks as medium-sized. The J gene is TRBJ2-7, the V gene TRBV30; no definite D call. Germline values: CDR1 GTSNPN, CDR2 SVGIG (reference sequence). Trimming pared 3 bases from V and 3 bases from J, leaving 6 bases between. CDR3 length: 11 residues. The CDR3: CAWREIYEQYF. The CDR3 region has the DNA TGTGCCTGGAGGGAAATCTACGAGCAGTACTTC.

By its share, this clonotype is large. The chain is built from TRBV19 and TRBJ2-6; the match to TRBD1 covers 8 bases. The CDR3 extends over 16 amino acids. The germline CDR1 and CDR2 sequences are LNHDA and SQIVND (reference sequence). Trimming cost V 4 bases and J 0 bases; bases outside gene matches: 2. Here the CDR3 DNA reads TGTGCCAGTAGTAGGGGACAGGCCTCTGGGGCCAACGTCCTGACTTTC. It specifies CASSRGQASGANVLTF.

As to this clonotype: An end of the junction does not agree with germline; a read error may underlie this. V and J are TRBV5-6 and TRBJ1-2; 8 bases match TRBD1. This CDR3 spans 16 amino acids. In germline, CDR1 is SGHDT, CDR2 YYEEEE. The CDR3 protein is CASSLGTGQSTFGHTF. DNA for the CDR3: TGTGCCAGCAGCTTGGGGACAGGGCAGTCTACTTTTGGCCACACCTTC.